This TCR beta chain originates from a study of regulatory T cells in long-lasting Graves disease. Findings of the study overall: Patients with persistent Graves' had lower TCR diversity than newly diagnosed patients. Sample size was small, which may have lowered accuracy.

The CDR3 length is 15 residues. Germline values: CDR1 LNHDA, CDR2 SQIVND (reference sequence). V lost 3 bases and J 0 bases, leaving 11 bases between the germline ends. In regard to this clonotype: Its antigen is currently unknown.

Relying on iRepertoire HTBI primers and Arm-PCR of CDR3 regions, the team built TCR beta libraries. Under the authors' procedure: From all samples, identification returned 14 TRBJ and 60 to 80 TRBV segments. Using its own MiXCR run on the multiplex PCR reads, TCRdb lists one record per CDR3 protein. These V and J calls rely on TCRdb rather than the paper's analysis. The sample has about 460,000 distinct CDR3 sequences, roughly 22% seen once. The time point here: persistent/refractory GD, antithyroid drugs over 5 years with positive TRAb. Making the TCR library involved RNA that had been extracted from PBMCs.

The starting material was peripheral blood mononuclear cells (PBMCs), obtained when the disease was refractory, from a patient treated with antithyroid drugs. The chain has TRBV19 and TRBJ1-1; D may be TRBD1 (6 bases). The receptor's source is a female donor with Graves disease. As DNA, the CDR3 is TGTGCCAGTAGTATTGAGGGGGTCATGAACACTGAAGCTTTCTTT. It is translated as CASSIEGVMNTEAFF.